This T cell receptor beta chain was sequenced in a study of beta chain features in type 1 diabetes. General study results and limits: Sequencing of cDNA might inflate the share of cells that strongly express TCR. When Type 1 diabetes patients were examined, their TCRB CDR3s proved moderately but significantly shorter in all four CD4+ subsets.

Expressed TCRB transcripts were sequenced because the entire RNA isolate underwent reverse transcription. Measured with immunoSEQ multiplex PCR; TCRdb has only the in-frame clones, and not every one. The data show 140,000 to 150,000 clones, with about 10% seen just once and under 1.5% held by the top ten. Trimming removed 0 bases from V and 5 bases from J; junction bases left unmatched: 7. Germline V gene lookup returns CDR1 SGDLS and CDR2 YYNGEE. The CDR3 runs 16 residues. As to this clone: As yet, its antigen is unknown.

This TCR came from a man between 18 and 29 years old in good health. Sequenced sample: naive CD4+ T cells from blood. The chain has TRBV9 and TRBJ1-5; 8 nucleotides match TRBD1. As DNA, the CDR3 is TGTGCCAGCAGCGTAGGCGCCGGGACAGGAGATCAGCCCCAGCATTTT. Its protein is CASSVGAGTGDQPQHF.